Below are 28 T cell receptor beta chains sequenced from a single sample in a study of blood T cell repertoires in COVID-19. The table came from immunoSEQ multiplex PCR; TCRdb's copy has only in-frame clones and leaves some out. The table includes 150,000 or so clones, around four fifths detected once. Sequences were obtained from peripheral blood. The receptors shown here come from a human donor in a cohort sampled during active COVID-19.

This chain uses TRBV2 with TRBJ2-3; tentative D call: TRBD1 (5 bases). CDR3 length equals 14 residues. V was cut by 8 bases and J by 4 bases, with 16 bases left in between. Germline V gene sequence: CDR1 SNHLY, CDR2 FYNNEI. DNA of the CDR3: TGTGCCAGCCGAGACAGTTTTGCCCCAGATACGCAGTATTTT. It specifies CASRDSFAPDTQYF.

The genes are TRBV7-2 and TRBJ1-1, with 8 bases lining up with TRBD1. Unmatched junction bases numbered 8, after V lost 6 bases and J lost 11 bases. The CDR3 spans 12 residues. Germline assignment: CDR1 SGHTA and CDR2 FQGNSA. The DNA for the CDR3 is TGTGCCAGCAGGGACCCGGGACAGGACGCTTTCTTT. Amino acids: CASRDPGQDAFF. Based on the CDR3 plus reference TRBV7-2 and TRBJ1-1, the full variable domain is GAGVSQSPSNKVTEKGKDVELRCDPISGHTALYWYRQSLGQGLEFLIYFQGNSAPDKSGLPSDRFSAERTGGSVSTLTIQRTQQEDSAVYLCASRDPGQDAFFGQGTRLTVV.

The rearrangement joins TRBV15 to TRBJ2-1; possibly TRBD1 for D (8 bases). V lost 5 bases and J 12 bases, leaving 23 bases between the germline ends. The CDR3 is made up of 15 amino acids. The germline V gene encodes CDR1 LNHNV and CDR2 YYDKDF (reference sequence). CDR3 loop: CATSQGQGLGEGQFF. For the CDR3, the DNA is TGTGCCACCAGCCAAGGACAGGGATTAGGGGAGGGGCAGTTCTTC.

The gene calls are TRBV7-2 and TRBJ1-5; no clear D gene. The V gene's germline CDR1 is SGHTA and CDR2 FQGNSA. V was cut by 2 bases and J by 4 bases, with 6 bases left in between. The CDR3 totals 13 residues. The CDR3 here is CASSLSVNQPQHF. The CDR3 DNA reads TGTGCCAGCAGCTTAAGCGTGAATCAGCCCCAGCATTTT. Filled out from reference TRBV7-2 and TRBJ1-5, the complete variable domain reads GAGVSQSPSNKVTEKGKDVELRCDPISGHTALYWYRQSLGQGLEFLIYFQGNSAPDKSGLPSDRFSAERTGGSVSTLTIQRTQQEDSAVYLCASSLSVNQPQHFGDGTRLSIL.

This chain uses TRBV5-6 with TRBJ1-4; 7 positions agree with TRBD1. This CDR3 has 16 amino acids. Losses at the gene ends were 3 bases for V and 7 bases for J; bases not matched to a gene: 12. CDR1 SGHDT and CDR2 YYEEEE come from the germline V gene. CDR3 region: CASSSNLQGVGEKLFF. Written as DNA, the CDR3 is TGTGCCAGCAGCTCAAACCTTCAGGGGGTTGGTGAAAAACTGTTTTTT.

The gene calls are TRBV19 and TRBJ2-5, with TRBD2 matching 9 bases. Germline CDR1 LNHDA, CDR2 SQIVND (reference sequence). The CDR3 spans 16 residues. The trim removed 1 base at V and 2 bases at J, leaving 5 bases unmatched. The CDR3 spells CASSIGSGSYQETQYF. In DNA form, the CDR3 reads TGTGCCAGTAGTATAGGTAGCGGGAGTTATCAAGAGACCCAGTACTTC.

This clone was observed once. The chain combines TRBV6-5 with TRBJ2-2, with 10 bases matching TRBD1. The V gene end was trimmed by 8 bases and the J gene end by 9 bases; junction bases not matched to a gene: 9. This CDR3 is built from 14 residues. Germline V lookup: CDR1 MNHEY, CDR2 SVGAGI. The CDR3 sequence is CASSGQGIDWELFF. The DNA for the CDR3 is TGTGCCAGCTCGGGACAGGGGATTGATTGGGAGCTGTTTTTT.

This clone was picked up one time. This sequence joins TRBV6-1 and TRBJ1-3; maybe TRBD1 (5 bases). V lost 2 bases to trimming and J lost 1 base, with 15 bases between them. This CDR3 spans 17 amino acids. Per the germline V gene, CDR1 is MNHNS and CDR2 is SASEGT. CDR3 amino acids: CASSEIAQGLSGNTIYF. For the CDR3, the DNA is TGTGCCAGCAGTGAAATCGCCCAGGGATTATCTGGAAACACCATATATTTT.

V and J are TRBV11-2 and TRBJ1-2; a possible D gene is TRBD1 (5 bases). Trimming removed 6 bases at V and 5 bases at J, with 22 bases between. CDR3 size: 16 residues. Germline CDR1 SGHAT, CDR2 FQNNGV. The chain's CDR3 is CASSDRRRDRRYGYTF. In nucleotides, the CDR3 is TGTGCCAGCAGTGACAGAAGGAGGGACCGACGGTATGGCTACACCTTC.

The chain combines TRBV19 with TRBJ1-2; no reliable D call. The germline CDR1 and CDR2 sequences are LNHDA and SQIVND (reference sequence). The CDR3 runs 16 residues. Trimming removed 2 bases from V and 0 bases from J, with 13 bases in between. The CDR3 loop reads CASSISRSQANYGYTF. The CDR3 region has the DNA TGTGCCAGTAGTATAAGTAGGAGCCAAGCTAACTATGGCTACACCTTC.

The chain uses TRBV7-9 and TRBJ1-4; 7 nucleotides line up with TRBD1. The V gene end was trimmed by 5 bases and the J gene end by 3 bases; junction bases not matched to a gene: 9. The CDR3 is made up of 16 amino acids. The germline V gene has CDR1 SEHNR and CDR2 FQNEAQ (reference sequence). The CDR3 spells CASSPYTGQSNEKLFF. The CDR3, as DNA: TGTGCCAGCAGCCCGTATACGGGACAGTCTAATGAAAAACTGTTTTTT.

This chain uses TRBV14 with TRBJ2-2; 7 bases are a match to TRBD1. CDR1 is SGHDN, CDR2 FVKESK, per germline. The CDR3 extends over 16 amino acids. V gave up 1 base and J gave up 6 bases; unmatched junction bases: 8. The CDR3 loop reads CASSQGDSRGSGELFF. CDR3 DNA: TGTGCCAGCAGCCAAGGGGACAGTCGTGGGTCCGGGGAGCTGTTTTTT. Complete variable domain (other parts from reference TRBV14 and TRBJ2-2): EAGVTQFPSHSVIEKGQTVTLRCDPISGHDNLYWYRRVMGKEIKFLLHFVKESKQDESGMPNNRFLAERTGGTYSTLKVQPAELEDSGVYFCASSQGDSRGSGELFFGEGSRLTVL.

The rearrangement links TRBV14 to TRBJ2-5, with D perhaps matching TRBD2 (5 bases). This CDR3 is 16 amino acids long. From germline, CDR1 is SGHDN and CDR2 FVKESK. Trimming left V 0 bases short and J 5 bases short, with 16 bases between. In DNA form, the CDR3 reads TGTGCCAGCAGCCAAGAGTTACTAGAGTTTGGGGAGACCCAGTACTTC. Protein: CASSQELLEFGETQYF.

The chain has TRBV5-1 and TRBJ1-6, with 10 bases lining up with TRBD1. Per the germline V gene, CDR1 is SGHRS and CDR2 is YFSETQ. The CDR3 spans 15 residues. V lost 1 base, J lost 10 bases, and 5 bases stayed unmatched. The CDR3 nucleotides are TGCGCCAGCAGCTTGCCGGGACAGGGGCAATCACCCCTCCACTTT. It yields the protein CASSLPGQGQSPLHF.

This clone is medium-sized in the sample. The chain links TRBV28 to TRBJ1-2; the D is unclear. CDR1 and CDR2 (germline): MDHEN, SYDVKM. Trimming removed 4 bases from V and 1 base from J, with 13 bases in between. The CDR3 sequence is 15 residues long. The CDR3 region is CASSSELEINYGYTF. The CDR3, as DNA: TGTGCCAGCAGTTCCGAACTGGAGATTAACTATGGCTACACCTTC.

This chain uses TRBV6-1 with TRBJ1-6; 7 positions agree with TRBD1. Germline loops: CDR1 MNHNS, CDR2 SASEGT. This CDR3 has 16 residues. J was trimmed by 3 bases and V by 0 bases; bases with no gene match: 2. In DNA, the CDR3 is TGTGCCAGCAGTGAAGCGGCAGGGGGCTATAATTCACCCCTCCACTTT. Amino acids: CASSEAAGGYNSPLHF.

The chain uses TRBV11-1 and TRBJ1-3, with a weak D call TRBD1 (6 bases). CDR3 size: 15 residues. Germline CDR1 reads SGHAT; CDR2 reads FQDESV (reference sequence). V was trimmed by 2 bases and J by 0 bases, leaving 8 bases between them. The CDR3 region has the DNA TGTGCCAGCAGCTTACGGACAGCCTCTGGAAACACCATATATTTT. This codes for CASSLRTASGNTIYF.

The chain recombines TRBV28 with TRBJ2-7, with TRBD1 identical over 9 bases. This CDR3 contains 15 residues. Germline loops: CDR1 MDHEN, CDR2 SYDVKM. Trimming at V came to 8 bases and at J to 5 bases, leaving 13 bases not matched to a gene. CDR3 sequence: CASQTSGTGLHEQYF. As DNA, the CDR3 is TGTGCCAGCCAAACTTCCGGGACAGGGCTCCACGAGCAGTACTTC.

The CDR3 loop reads CRAGLAYIQYF. DNA for the CDR3: TGTCGGGCCGGACTAGCGTACATTCAGTACTTC. This chain links TRBV3-1 (or the pseudogene TRBV3-2) with TRBJ2-4; 9 nucleotides agree with TRBD2. Germline lookup yields CDR1 LGHDT and CDR2 YNNKEL (reference sequence). The length of the CDR3 is 11 residues.

The genes are TRBV5-4 and TRBJ1-1; no clear D gene. CDR1 is SGHNT, CDR2 YYREEE, per germline (reference sequence). V was pared by 3 bases and J by 0 bases, with 12 bases between. The CDR3 runs to 15 residues. The CDR3 sequence: CASSSKTELNTEAFF. In nucleotides, the CDR3 is TGTGCCAGCAGCTCAAAGACGGAGTTGAACACTGAAGCTTTCTTT.

The J gene is TRBJ2-3, the V gene TRBV28; perhaps TRBD2 as D (6 bases). This CDR3 spans 14 amino acids. Germline V CDR1 and CDR2: MDHEN, SYDVKM. Between the trimmed V and J ends, which lost 7 bases and 5 bases, there was a span of 16 bases. CDR3 sequence: CASTLGGSLDTQYF. CDR3 nucleotides: TGTGCCAGCACTTTGGGGGGTAGTCTAGATACGCAGTATTTT.

The chain couples TRBV4-3 to TRBJ2-1; perhaps TRBD1 as D (5 bases). CDR1 LGHNA and CDR2 YSLEER come from the germline V gene. Trimming removed 1 base from V and 5 bases from J, with 12 bases in between. This CDR3 spans 15 amino acids. The CDR3 spells CASSQGQGSDNEQFF. For the CDR3, the DNA is TGCGCCAGCAGCCAAGGTCAGGGCAGTGACAATGAGCAGTTCTTC.

The chain links TRBV9 to TRBJ2-7; D may be TRBD1 (7 bases). V dropped 0 bases and J dropped 6 bases, with 19 bases sitting between them. Germline CDR1 SGDLS, CDR2 YYNGEE. This CDR3 contains 16 residues. The CDR3 sequence is CASSVAPGTVGGEQYF. CDR3 nucleotides: TGTGCCAGCAGCGTAGCTCCCGGGACAGTGGGAGGCGAGCAGTACTTC.

This clone was observed a single time. V is TRBV15 and J is TRBJ2-2, with TRBD2 as a possible D gene (6 bases). This CDR3 has 17 residues. Germline loops: CDR1 LNHNV, CDR2 YYDKDF (reference sequence). The V and J ends lost 5 bases and 3 bases respectively, with 19 bases between them. CDR3 region: CATSSPLGDSYTGELFF. CDR3 DNA: TGTGCCACCAGCTCCCCCCTAGGGGACTCCTACACCGGGGAGCTGTTTTTT.

The V gene is TRBV6-2 or TRBV6-3, the J gene TRBJ2-5, with D possibly TRBD1 on 7 matching bases. The V gene lost 5 bases and the J gene lost 0 bases, with 19 bases spanning the gap. The CDR3 has 17 residues. The germline V gene encodes CDR1 MNHEY and CDR2 SVGEGT. The CDR3 sequence: CASSPAAGQKYQETQYF. In DNA, the CDR3 is TGTGCCAGCAGTCCGGCGGCGGGACAGAAGTACCAAGAGACCCAGTACTTC.

The rearrangement links TRBV9 to TRBJ2-1; TRBD2 aligns across 10 bases. Germline loops: CDR1 SGDLS, CDR2 YYNGEE. There are 14 residues in the CDR3. V lost 3 bases, J lost 6 bases, and 3 bases stayed unmatched. The CDR3 here is CASSATSGVNEQFF. The CDR3 bases are TGTGCCAGCAGCGCCACTAGCGGGGTCAATGAGCAGTTCTTC.

The chain couples TRBV21-1 to TRBJ2-7; the table assigns TRBD2, which was not confirmed against the DNA. TRBV21-1 is described as a pseudogene. The CDR3 loop spans 12 amino acids. CDR3 sequence reads: CAIGRTPYEQYF. The CDR3 region has the DNA TGTGCCATAGGGAGGACCCCCTACGAGCAGTACTTC.

This chain links TRBV5-1 with TRBJ1-4; no reliable D call. CDR3 size: 14 residues. Looked up from germline, CDR1 is SGHRS and CDR2 is YFSETQ. The germline V and J ends were trimmed by 0 bases and 8 bases, with 11 bases remaining between them. The CDR3: CASSLGGSGEKLFF. The CDR3 DNA is TGCGCCAGCAGCTTGGGCGGGAGTGGCGAAAAACTGTTTTTT.